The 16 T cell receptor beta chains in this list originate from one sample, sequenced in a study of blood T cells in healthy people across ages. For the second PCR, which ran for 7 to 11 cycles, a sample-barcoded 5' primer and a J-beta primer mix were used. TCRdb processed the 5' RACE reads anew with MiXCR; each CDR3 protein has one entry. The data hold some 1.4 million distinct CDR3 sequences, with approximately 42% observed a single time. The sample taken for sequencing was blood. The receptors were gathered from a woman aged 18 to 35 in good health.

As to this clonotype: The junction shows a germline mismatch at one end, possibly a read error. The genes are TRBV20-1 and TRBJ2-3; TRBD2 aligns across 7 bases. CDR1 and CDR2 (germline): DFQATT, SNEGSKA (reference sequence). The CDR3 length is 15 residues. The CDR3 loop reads CSAPPGLLSKDTQYF. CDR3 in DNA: TGCAGTGCTCCCCCGGGACTACTCAGCAAAGATACGCAGTATTTT.

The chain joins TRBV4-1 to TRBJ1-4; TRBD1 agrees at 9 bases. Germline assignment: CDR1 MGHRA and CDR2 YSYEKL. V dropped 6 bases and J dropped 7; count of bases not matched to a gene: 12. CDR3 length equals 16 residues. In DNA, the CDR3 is TGCGCCAGCAGTCACGACGGGACAGGGCAACTTGAAAAACTGTTTTTT. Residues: CASSHDGTGQLEKLFF.

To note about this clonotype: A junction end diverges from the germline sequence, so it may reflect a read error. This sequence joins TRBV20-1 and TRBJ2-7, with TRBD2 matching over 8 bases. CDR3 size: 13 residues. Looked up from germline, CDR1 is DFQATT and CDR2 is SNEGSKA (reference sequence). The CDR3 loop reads CSVLSGTSHEQYF. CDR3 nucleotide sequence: TGCAGTGTTCTTAGCGGGACCTCCCACGAGCAGTACTTC.

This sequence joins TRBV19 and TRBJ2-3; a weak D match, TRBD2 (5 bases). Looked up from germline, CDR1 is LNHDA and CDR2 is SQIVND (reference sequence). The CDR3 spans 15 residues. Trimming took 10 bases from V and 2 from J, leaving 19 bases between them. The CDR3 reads CATTGGRGSTDTQYF. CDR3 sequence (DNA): TGTGCCACCACCGGCGGGCGAGGTTCCACAGATACGCAGTATTTT.

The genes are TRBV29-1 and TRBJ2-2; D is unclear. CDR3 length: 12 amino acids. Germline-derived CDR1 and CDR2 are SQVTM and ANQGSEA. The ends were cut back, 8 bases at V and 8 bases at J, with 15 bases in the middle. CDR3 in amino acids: CSPEKPRGELFF. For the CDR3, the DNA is TGCAGCCCCGAAAAGCCCCGTGGGGAGCTGTTTTTT.

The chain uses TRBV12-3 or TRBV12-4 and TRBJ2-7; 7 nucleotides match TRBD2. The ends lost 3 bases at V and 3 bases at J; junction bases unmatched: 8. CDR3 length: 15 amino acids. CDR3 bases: TGTGCCAGCAGTTTTGGACTAGAAATCTTCTACGAGCAGTACTTC. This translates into CASSFGLEIFYEQYF.

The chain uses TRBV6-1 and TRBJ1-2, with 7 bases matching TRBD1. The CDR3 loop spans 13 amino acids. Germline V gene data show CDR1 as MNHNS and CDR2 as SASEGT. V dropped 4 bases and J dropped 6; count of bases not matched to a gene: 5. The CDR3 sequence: CASSARDRNGYTF. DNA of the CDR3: TGTGCCAGCAGTGCCCGGGACAGAAATGGCTACACCTTC.

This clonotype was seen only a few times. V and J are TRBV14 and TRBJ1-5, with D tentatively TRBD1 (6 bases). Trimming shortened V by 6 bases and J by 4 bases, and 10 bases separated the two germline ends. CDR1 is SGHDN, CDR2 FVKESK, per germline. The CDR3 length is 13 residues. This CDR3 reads CASSGQINQPQHF. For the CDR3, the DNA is TGTGCCAGCAGTGGACAGATTAATCAGCCCCAGCATTTT.

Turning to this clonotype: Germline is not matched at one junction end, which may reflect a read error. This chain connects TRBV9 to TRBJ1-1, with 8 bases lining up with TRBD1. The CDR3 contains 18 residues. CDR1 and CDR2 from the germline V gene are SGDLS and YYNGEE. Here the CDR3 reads CASSVYPQKQGVNTEAFF. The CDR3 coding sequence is TGTGCCAGCAGCGTATACCCCCAGAAACAGGGGGTGAATACTGAAGCTTTCTTT. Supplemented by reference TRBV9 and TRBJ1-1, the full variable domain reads DSGVTQTPKHLITATGQRVTLRCSPRSGDLSVYWYQQSLDQGLQFLIQYYNGEERAKGNILERFSAQQFPDLHSELNLSSLELGDSALYFCASSVYPQKQGVNTEAFFGQGTRLTVV.

CDR3 bases: TGTGCCAGCAGTTCAAAGATCATGAACACTGAAGCTTTCTTT. Translating it yields CASSSKIMNTEAFF. The genes are TRBV2 and TRBJ1-1; D is undetermined. CDR1 SNHLY and CDR2 FYNNEI come from the germline V gene. The V and J ends lost 5 bases and 0 bases respectively, with 10 bases between them. This CDR3 has 14 residues.

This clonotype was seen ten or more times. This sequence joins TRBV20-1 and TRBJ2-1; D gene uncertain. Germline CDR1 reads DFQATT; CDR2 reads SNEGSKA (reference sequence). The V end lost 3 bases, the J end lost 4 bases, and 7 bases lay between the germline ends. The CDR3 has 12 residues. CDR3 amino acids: CSARAPYNEQFF. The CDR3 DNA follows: TGCAGTGCTAGGGCCCCGTACAATGAGCAGTTCTTC.

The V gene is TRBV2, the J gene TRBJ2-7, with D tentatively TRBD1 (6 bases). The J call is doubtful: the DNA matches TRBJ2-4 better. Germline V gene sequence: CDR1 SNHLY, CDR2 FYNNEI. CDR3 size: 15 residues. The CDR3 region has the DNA TGTGCCAGCATCCGGGACACAATAGCCAAAAACATTCAGTACTTC. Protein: CASIRDTIAKNIQYF.

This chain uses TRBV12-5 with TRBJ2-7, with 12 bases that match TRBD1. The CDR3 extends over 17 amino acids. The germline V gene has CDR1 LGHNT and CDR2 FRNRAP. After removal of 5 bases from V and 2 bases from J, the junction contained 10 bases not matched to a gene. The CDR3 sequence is CASGLTPGQGAPYEQYF. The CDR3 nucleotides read TGTGCTAGTGGTCTAACGCCGGGACAGGGGGCACCCTACGAGCAGTACTTC.

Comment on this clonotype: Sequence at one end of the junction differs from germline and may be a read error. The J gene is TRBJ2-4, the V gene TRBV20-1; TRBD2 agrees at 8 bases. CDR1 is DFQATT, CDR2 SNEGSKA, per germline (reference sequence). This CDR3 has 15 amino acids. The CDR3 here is CSARDPGGPLGIQYF. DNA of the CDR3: TGTAGTGCTAGAGATCCGGGGGGGCCTTTAGGCATTCAGTACTTC.

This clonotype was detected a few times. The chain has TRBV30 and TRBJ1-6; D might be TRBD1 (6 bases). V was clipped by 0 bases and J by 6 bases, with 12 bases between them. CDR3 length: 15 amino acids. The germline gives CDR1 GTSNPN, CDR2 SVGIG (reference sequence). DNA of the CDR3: TGTGCCTGGAGTGTAACAGGGATAGGTAATTCACCCCTCCACTTT. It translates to CAWSVTGIGNSPLHF.

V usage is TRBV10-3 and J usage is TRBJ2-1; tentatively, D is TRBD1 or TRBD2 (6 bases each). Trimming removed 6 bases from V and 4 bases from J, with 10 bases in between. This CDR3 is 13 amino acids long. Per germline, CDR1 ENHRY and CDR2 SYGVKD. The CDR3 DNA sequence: TGTGCCATCAGGGAGGGGGAGTACAATGAGCAGTTCTTC. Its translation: CAIREGEYNEQFF.